The source of this TCR beta chain is a study of multiple sclerosis patients with progressive multifocal leukoencephalopathy. Study results and limitations: Lower normalized Shannon entropy suggested reduced TRB diversity in most PML patients.

Concerning this clone itself: Its antigen remains unidentified.

Using immunoSEQ multiplex PCR, the repertoire was profiled, and TCRdb retains in-frame clones only, with some absent. The table shows about 31,000 clones, with about 91% occurring only once. This CDR3 is built from 14 residues. Germline CDR1 reads SNHLY; CDR2 reads FYNNEI. V lost 5 bases and J 6 bases, leaving 16 bases between the germline ends. Time point meaning: time of PML onset. The origin of this receptor is a woman aged 40-49 years with progressive multifocal leukoencephalopathy. V usage is TRBV2 and J usage is TRBJ1-2, with D tentatively TRBD1 (5 bases). The sequencing used PBMCs, collected from a patient treated with natalizumab. This CDR3 reads CASSFLPGLDGYTF. The CDR3 bases are TGTGCCAGCAGTTTTCTTCCAGGGTTGGATGGCTACACCTTC.